The entry that follows covers one T cell receptor (beta chain) sequence. This clone's antigen is unknown. Within one base of it there is no much larger clone, and no base qualities were kept. The CDR3, from cysteine to phenylalanine, totals 13 residues. Just the 39-base CDR3 DNA is kept, in frame starting at base 1. The germline ends are 10 bases apart after V is trimmed by 1 base and J by 6 bases. Looking up the germline V gene yields CDR1 SGHDN and CDR2 FVKESK. The sample belongs to a study of T cells after yellow fever vaccination (dated by TCRdb to about 2019). In the study overall: The SMART-Seq v4 Ultra Low Input RNA kit was used to prepare libraries from fractions with low cell numbers. To follow T-cell clones before and after primary and booster YFV17D yellow fever vaccination, bulk TCR alpha and beta repertoires were sequenced over time. The cohort comprised two healthy male donors, one aged 18 to 30 and one aged 30 to 40 years. Bulk PBMC replicates and cell subsets were isolated from blood drawn at multiple timepoints before and after both primary and secondary immunization. What the work shows at the level of the full study, not this receptor alone: Most clones expanded after primary vaccination were re-detected after the booster (96% of CD4 and roughly 87% of CD8), suggesting broad memory maintenance. Because only two donors were included in the study, the extent to which the findings can be generalized is limited. FACS-sorted repertoires could contain abundant contaminating clonotypes from the bulk population, so computational filtering was required. Compared with the primary T-cell response, the secondary T-cell response was faster but weaker, reaching its peak on day 5 rather than on day 15. A small share of clonotypes was detected in both CD4 and CD8 compartments, with the overlap likely arising from convergent recombination.

TCR cDNA was made using 5'RACE template switching, a step that added a universal primer site and unique molecular identifiers. cDNA synthesis was primed from both the TCR alpha and TCR beta constant segments. Libraries were amplified in two PCR steps, with sample barcodes and sequencing adapters added in the second step. Sequencing of libraries was done on Illumina HiSeq 2500 (2x100 bp) or NovaSeq (2x150 bp). In the original analysis: Demultiplexing of reads and collapsing into UMI consensus sequences were performed with MIGEC, and V(D)J alignment was carried out with MiXCR. Using edgeR on replicate PBMC samples, clonotypes were called vaccine-responding if FDR was below 0.01 and the log2 fold change was above 5 up to day 15. Bulk clonotypes were assigned CD4 or CD8 identity according to which sequenced CD4 or CD8 repertoire held them at higher abundance. TCRdb itself trimmed the public reads at Q25 with fastp, ran MiXCR and retained productive beta chains. Identical CDR3 protein sequences are pooled into one entry, listed with their most common genes and DNA. TCRdb's processing, not the study's, gives the V and J calls here. A total of 450,000 to 600,000 distinct CDR3 sequences appear in this sample, approximately 13% of them only once. The top ten constitute more than 13% of the sample.

This specimen's treatment or condition label, per the study, means: live attenuated yellow fever vaccine strain. At each blood-draw timepoint, two biological replicates of bulk PBMCs were collected. A standard Ficoll-Paque protocol was used to isolate PBMCs from peripheral blood. RNA was extracted with TriZol from bulk PBMCs, CD4 and CD8 fractions, and dextramer-positive and dextramer-negative fractions. The clonotype was recovered from a young man who received the YFV17D yellow fever vaccine. The source was PBMCs, collected on the day of the yellow fever booster vaccination. The chain was built from TRBV14 and TRBJ2-7; the D gene is not confidently resolved. Here is the DNA: TGTGCCAGCAGCCAAGTCCCGGGTACCGAGCAGTACTTC. Its protein is CASSQVPGTEQYF.